This TCR beta chain was sequenced during a study of T cells after yellow fever vaccination. Study context: Preparation used SMART-Seq v4 Ultra Low Input for the low-cell-number fractions. Study conclusions and caveats: There was a small share of clonotypes that showed up in both the CD4 and CD8 compartments. Post-booster reappearance was seen for most primary-vaccination clones (nearly 97% CD4, about 88% CD8).

Universal primer sites and UMIs were introduced during 5'RACE template-switching synthesis of TCR cDNA. MiXCR, run by TCRdb on the 5' RACE reads, gives a single entry per CDR3 protein. The profile shows around 320,000 distinct CDR3 sequences, roughly 8.7% of them singletons. This CDR3 is built from 16 residues. In germline, CDR1 is LGHDT, CDR2 YNNKEL (reference sequence). The V and J ends lost 2 bases and 3 bases, in that order; junction bases with no gene match: 6. About this clonotype itself: Its antigen is unknown.

This receptor was taken from a man between 18 and 35 years old who received the YFV17D yellow fever vaccine. The V call is TRBV3-1, the J call TRBJ2-3, with 9 bases matching TRBD2. The material sequenced was CD4+ T cells sorted from PBMCs, taken 5 days after the yellow fever booster vaccination. The CDR3 sequence is CASSQSTLAGTDTQYF. CDR3 nucleotide sequence: TGTGCCAGCAGCCAAAGCACGCTAGCGGGGACAGATACGCAGTATTTT.